The clone carrying this TCR beta chain came up a few times. What it binds is unknown. Original analysis: There were a median of around 97,000 TCRs per sample, with a range from roughly 20,000 to 750,000. From the RACE reads, TCRdb called clonotypes with MiXCR, one entry per CDR3 protein. These V and J calls derive from TCRdb rather than the authors' analysis. The sample holds about 400,000 distinct CDR3 sequences, more than 5% seen once. Germline assignment: CDR1 SGHAT and CDR2 FQDESV (reference sequence). CDR3 length: 15 amino acids. The trim removed 3 bases at V and 2 bases at J, leaving 5 bases unmatched. The time point is: patch test 2, 6 weeks after DPC sensitization. Treatment in this sample: therapeutic diphenylcyclopropenone sensitization with weekly scalp DPC. This sample is part of a study of human T cells and chemical hapten exposure. Study-wide background: Across samples, TCR yields varied, mostly owing to small differences in pooled library volumes. General study findings and limits: The formation of large CDR3 similarity clusters by expanded TCRs significantly exceeded that of controls.

The TCR sequence derives from a woman between 18 and 30 years old with alopecia areata. Some clones in this sample may be carry-over from other donors' samples. This material consisted of whole blood, taken in connection with sensitization to the hapten diphenylcyclopropenone (DPC). The V and J genes are TRBV11-1 and TRBJ2-3, with 7 bases fitting TRBD1. CDR3 region: CASSLAQGYTDTQYF. CDR3 nucleotide sequence: TGTGCCAGCAGCTTGGCACAGGGGTACACAGATACGCAGTATTTT. Complete variable domain (other parts from reference TRBV11-1 and TRBJ2-3): EAEVAQSPRYKITEKSQAVAFWCDPISGHATLYWYRQILGQGPELLVQFQDESVVDDSQLPKDRFSAERLKGVDSTLKIQPAELGDSAMYLCASSLAQGYTDTQYFGPGTRLTVL.